This T cell receptor beta chain was sequenced in a study of CD8 T cells in acute hepatitis C reinfection (TCRdb year 2021). For the study in its entirety: The study profiled the TCRbeta repertoire of CD8+ T cells specific for the HCV NS3-1073 epitope during acute infection and after viral clearance. A handful of spontaneous resolvers provided paired acute and follow-up samples.

A single count supports this clone. Its antigen remains unidentified. It has no much larger one-base neighbor in the sample; base qualities were not kept. Genomic DNA was extracted from FACS-sorted cells, and TCRbeta chain sequencing was performed through the commercial immunoSEQ service. The paper's processing steps were these. The repertoire data were analyzed using ImmunoSEQ Analyzer software v3.0 and R v3.5.1. Sequences containing stop codons or out-of-frame rearrangements were removed, so only productive rearrangements were analyzed. Simpson diversity, Shannon entropy, CDR3 length and nucleotide addition metrics were supplied by the sequencing provider. Clonotypes were categorized by frequency as dominant, sub-dominant, low or lowest abundance, and clonotypes below 0.1% were excluded from most analyses. A CDR3 amino acid clonotype was called public if the clonotype appeared in at least two subjects at a cumulative frequency of at least 0.5%. The source is immuneACCESS, and TCRdb retained only in-frame sequences with V and J called. Part of the clones is not carried over; for the studies checked, unresolved V genes explain less than half of this, and the remainder is unexplained. That table is the source of V, J and clone size, and D and trimming were worked out from the DNA. This sample holds over 35,000 clones; about 87% were observed only once. Jointly, the top ten make up 0.5% of the sample.

What the work shows at the level of the full study, not this receptor alone: TRBV04 and TRBV06 gene families were preferentially used in all groups, and this usage was not explained by overrepresentation in the naive pool. Because bulk sequencing was performed on the TCRbeta chain only, alphabeta pairing of public clonotypes could not be determined. The NS3-1073 specific repertoires were highly diverse, and diversity did not differ significantly among acute resolver, follow-up resolver and acute chronic samples. No follow-up repertoires were available for chronically infected subjects, since NS3-1073 specific cells were too rare to be sorted. CDR3 sequences shared with other epitopes were rare, and differing sequencing approaches may have limited exact matching. About 13 public clonotypes were found regardless of outcome, and V04-02/J02-02 was used by one public clonotype.

CDR3 length: 17 amino acids, cysteine to phenylalanine. The CDR3 DNA has 51 bases and is translated from base 1. CDR1 is given as SGHKS and CDR2 as YYEKEE, both from the germline V gene (reference sequence). Trimmed from V: 0 bases; trimmed from J: 1 base; junction bases lacking a gene match: 10. Read against the paper, the sample's time point label means: naive CD8 control sorted from an acute-time-point sample. Enrolled in the Montreal Hepatitis C Cohort (HEPCO) in Canada, the donors were people who inject drugs, and these donors were followed every 3 months. Acute primary HCV infection was defined as a positive HCV RNA or antibody test after a negative test within the previous 24 weeks. Surface staining used CD3, CD8 and CD45RO antibodies, with an aqua fixable dye to exclude dead cells. The cohort also included about 6 subjects who developed chronic infection, defined as HCV RNA positivity at 24 weeks. Once thawed from cryostorage, peripheral blood mononuclear cells underwent negative selection via the MACS CD8+ T cell Isolation Kit to obtain CD8+ T cells. A BD FACSAria II cell sorter was used to sort the cells.

The V and J genes are TRBV5-5 and TRBJ2-7, with TRBD1 matching 7 junction bases. The source of this sequence is a man in his thirties or forties with chronic hepatitis C. Sample: naive CD8+ T cells from PBMCs. The cell subset or site tag for this specimen amounts to: sorted total naive CD45RO-negative CD8+ T cells. In nucleotide form, the sequence is TGTGCCAGCAGCTTGGCCCAGACAGGGTATCGGTCCTACGAGCAGTACTTC. This codes for CASSLAQTGYRSYEQYF.